The sample holds many counts of the clone carrying this TCR beta chain. Antigen specificity is unknown. This sample is drawn from a study of regulatory T cells in long-lasting Graves disease. Study context: Antithyroid drug use was under 3 months in newly diagnosed Graves' patients.

Study-level points and caveats: Persistent patients shared more public clonotypes (about 2,700) than newly diagnosed patients (around 1,000).

Combining iRepertoire HTBI primers with Arm-PCR of CDR3 regions, the authors built TCR beta libraries. TCRdb used MiXCR to reprocess the multiplex PCR reads, holding one entry per CDR3 protein. The profile shows a few hundred thousand distinct CDR3 sequences, around 15% of them singletons. The time point here: newly diagnosed GD, antithyroid drugs for less than 3 months. Extracted RNA from PBMCs served as the source of the TCR library. These data were also filed under a second study, of T cells in Graves' hyperthyroidism and ophthalmopathy.

The source of this sequence is a young woman with Graves disease. Sample: peripheral blood mononuclear cells (PBMCs), taken at new diagnosis, from a patient treated with antithyroid drugs.

This CDR3 is CAGDSRLAGRGYNEQFF. The CDR3 DNA sequence: TGTGCCGGGGACAGCAGACTAGCGGGACGGGGCTACAATGAGCAGTTCTTC. The V gene is TRBV11-3, the J gene TRBJ2-1, with 11 positions matching TRBD2. The CDR3 extends over 17 amino acids. CDR1 SGHNT and CDR2 YENEEA come from the germline V gene. With V trimmed by 11 bases and J by 3 bases, 15 bases remained unmatched. Full variable domain (missing parts from reference TRBV11-3 and TRBJ2-1): EAGVVQSPRYKIIEKKQPVAFWCNPISGHNTLYWYLQNLGQGPELLIRYENEEAVDDSQLPKDRFSAERLKGVDSTLKIQPAELGDSAVYLCAGDSRLAGRGYNEQFFGPGTRLTVL.